This T cell receptor beta chain was obtained from a study of response to subunit inactivated influenza vaccine. TCRdb reprocessed the RT-PCR reads with MiXCR, giving one entry per CDR3 protein. Of more than 550,000 distinct CDR3 sequences listed, about 11% are singletons. Looked up from germline, CDR1 is SQVTM and CDR2 is ANQGSEA. V lost 7 bases, J lost 3 bases, and 7 bases stayed unmatched. This CDR3 contains 14 residues. The same sample was also studied in work on T cells expressing NK-cell markers. As that report states: The TCR beta cDNA came from 5'RACE template switching with UMIs. An anti-gamma-delta TCR antibody confined sorting to alpha-beta TCR T cells across several of the experiments.

Sequences were derived from PBMCs from blood, sampled on the day of vaccination. This receptor was obtained from a man between 50 and 59 years old who received an inactivated influenza vaccine. The chain employs TRBV29-1 and TRBJ2-3; 10 positions agree with TRBD1. DNA of the CDR3: TGCAGCGGTATCCGGGACAGGGGTACAGATACGCAGTATTTT. Translating gives CSGIRDRGTDTQYF.